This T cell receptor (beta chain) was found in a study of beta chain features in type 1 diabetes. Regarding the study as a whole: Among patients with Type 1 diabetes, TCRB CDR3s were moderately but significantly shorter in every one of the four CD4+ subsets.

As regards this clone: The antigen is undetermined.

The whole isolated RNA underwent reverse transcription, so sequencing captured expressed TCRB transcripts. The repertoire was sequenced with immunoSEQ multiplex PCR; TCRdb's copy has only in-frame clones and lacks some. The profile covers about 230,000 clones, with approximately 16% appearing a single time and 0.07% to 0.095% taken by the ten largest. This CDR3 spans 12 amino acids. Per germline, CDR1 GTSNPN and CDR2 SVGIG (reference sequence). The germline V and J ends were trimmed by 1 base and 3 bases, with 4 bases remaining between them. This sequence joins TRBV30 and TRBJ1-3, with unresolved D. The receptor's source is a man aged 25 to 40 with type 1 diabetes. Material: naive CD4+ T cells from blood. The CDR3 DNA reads TGTGCCTGGAGTGCAATTGGAAACACCATATATTTT. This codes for CAWSAIGNTIYF.